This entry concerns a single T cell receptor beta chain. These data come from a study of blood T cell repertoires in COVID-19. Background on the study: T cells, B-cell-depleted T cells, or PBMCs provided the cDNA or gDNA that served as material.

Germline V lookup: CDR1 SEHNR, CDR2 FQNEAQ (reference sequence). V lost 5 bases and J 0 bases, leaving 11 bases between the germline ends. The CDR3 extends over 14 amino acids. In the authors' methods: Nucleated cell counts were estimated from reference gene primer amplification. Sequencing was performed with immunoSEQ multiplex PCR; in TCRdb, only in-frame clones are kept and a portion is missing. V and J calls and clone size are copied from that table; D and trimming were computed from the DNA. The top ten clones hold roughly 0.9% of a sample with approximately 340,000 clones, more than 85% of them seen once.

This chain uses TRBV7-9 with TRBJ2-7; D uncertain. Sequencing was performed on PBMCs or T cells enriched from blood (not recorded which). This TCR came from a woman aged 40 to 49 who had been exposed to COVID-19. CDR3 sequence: CASSARHSSYEQYF. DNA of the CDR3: TGTGCCAGCAGCGCCAGACACTCCTCCTACGAGCAGTACTTC.